The 16 T cell receptor beta chains below come from one sample, sequenced in a study of prognosis after radiotherapy for stage I lung cancer. TCR beta CDR3 amplification from genomic DNA was performed by two-round multiplex PCR. Round one of PCR was performed, and it used primers specific to each TRBV and TRBJ gene. Using its own MiXCR run on the multiplex PCR reads, TCRdb lists one record per CDR3 protein. Of more than 15,000 distinct CDR3 sequences in the sample, approximately 45% are singletons; the top ten hold around 47%. The specimen comprised PBMCs, sampled before or after stereotactic body radiation therapy (not recorded which). Source of these receptors: a donor over 45 with non-small cell lung cancer.

The CDR3 DNA sequence: TGCGCCAGCAGTGAGCCGGGACAGGGGTCCGGGGAGCTGTTTTTT. This codes for CASSEPGQGSGELFF. The rearrangement uses TRBV10-2 and TRBJ2-2; 10 bases are a match to TRBD1. CDR1 WSHSY and CDR2 SAAADI come from the germline V gene. J lost 6 bases, V lost 2 bases, and 3 bases had no gene match. The CDR3 totals 15 residues.

Details on this clonotype: No DNA is shown, since the ends of the CDR3 on it are uncertain; the CDR3 is the one TCRdb lists. The chain combines TRBV19 with TRBJ1-2. The CDR3 spans 22 residues, counting both ends. CDR1 is LNHDA and CDR2 is SQIVND in the germline V gene (reference sequence). CDR3 amino acids: CASSLLAGDTQYFGPGTYGYTF.

The CDR3 DNA is TGTGCCAGCGGCCGAGCCTACGAGCAGTACTTC. Translation: CASGRAYEQYF. This chain links TRBV11-2 with TRBJ2-7; D is ambiguous. The germline CDR1 and CDR2 sequences are SGHAT and FQNNGV. Trimming stripped 8 bases from V and 2 bases from J, with 7 bases between. The CDR3 contains 11 residues.

This clonotype was counted many times. The chain uses TRBV9 and TRBJ2-2, with TRBD1 identical over 7 bases. The CDR3 has 12 amino acids. V dropped 2 bases and J dropped 10; count of bases not matched to a gene: 2. Germline values: CDR1 SGDLS, CDR2 YYNGEE. CDR3 coding DNA: TGTGCCAGCAGCGTGACAGGGACGGAGCTGTTTTTT. Translated, it gives CASSVTGTELFF.

The CDR3: CASGPTGTNQPQHF. DNA of the CDR3: TGTGCCAGCGGACCAACGGGGACCAATCAGCCCCAGCATTTT. The gene calls are TRBV12-3 or TRBV12-4 and TRBJ1-5, with D perhaps matching TRBD1 (5 bases). The CDR3 totals 14 residues. V was shortened by 8 bases and J by 3 bases, with 14 bases between the two germline ends.

The chain uses TRBV27 and TRBJ2-1; tentatively, D is TRBD1 or TRBD2 (6 bases each). The CDR3 contains 13 residues. The V and J ends lost 5 bases and 14 bases respectively, with 19 bases between them. Germline assignment: CDR1 MNHEY and CDR2 SMNVEV (reference sequence). CDR3: CASSRGDNPWKFF. The CDR3 region has the DNA TGTGCCAGCAGTCGCGGGGACAACCCCTGGAAGTTCTTC.

This clonotype has ten or more counts. The J gene is TRBJ1-2, the V gene TRBV5-5; D gene uncertain. This CDR3 region has 15 residues. V was shortened by 4 bases and J by 4 bases, with 17 bases between the two germline ends. Germline V gene lookup returns CDR1 SGHKS and CDR2 YYEKEE (reference sequence). In DNA, the CDR3 is TGTGCCAGCAGCCAGACCCTCACTGGGCGCTATGGCTACACCTTC. Translating it yields CASSQTLTGRYGYTF.

The chain is built from TRBV24-1 and TRBJ1-3; D is unresolved. Germline V gene lookup returns CDR1 KGHDR and CDR2 SFDVKD. Between the trimmed V and J ends, which lost 1 base and 4 bases, there was a span of 1 base. This CDR3 has 12 amino acids. For the CDR3, the DNA is TGTGCCACCAGTGATTTCGGAAACACCATATATTTT. Its protein is CATSDFGNTIYF.

Many counts were recorded for this clonotype. The chain couples TRBV2 to TRBJ1-2; D remains unclear. The CDR3 totals 13 residues. V was cut by 8 bases and J by 2 bases, with 12 bases left in between. Germline V gene data show CDR1 as SNHLY and CDR2 as FYNNEI. CDR3: CASRGRPNYGYTF. DNA for the CDR3: TGTGCCAGCCGAGGCAGACCCAACTATGGCTACACCTTC.

This clonotype was picked up one time. V and J are TRBV19 and TRBJ2-2; TRBD2 matches 9 bases. This CDR3 has 16 residues. CDR1 LNHDA and CDR2 SQIVND come from the germline V gene (reference sequence). V was pared by 3 bases and J by 6 bases, with 8 bases of the junction left unmatched. The CDR3 DNA sequence: TGTGCCAGTAGTATCGGGGGCGGGAGGGCCCCCGGGGAGCTGTTTTTT. Translation: CASSIGGGRAPGELFF.

The chain uses TRBV5-1 and TRBJ2-7; D possibly corresponds to TRBD2 (5 bases). This CDR3 spans 15 amino acids. V was pared by 2 bases and J by 2 bases, with 14 bases between. Germline V CDR1 and CDR2: SGHRS, YFSETQ. CDR3: CASSFETIGAYEQYF. The CDR3 region has the DNA TGCGCCAGCAGCTTTGAGACTATCGGGGCCTACGAGCAGTACTTC.

V gene TRBV6-5 combines with J gene TRBJ1-5; unclear D gene. Germline V gives CDR1 MNHEY, CDR2 SVGAGI. The germline V and J ends were trimmed by 2 bases and 3 bases, with 8 bases remaining between them. The CDR3 consists of 14 residues. The CDR3 sequence: CASSYGRTNQPQHF. The CDR3 nucleotides read TGTGCCAGCAGTTACGGTCGGACCAATCAGCCCCAGCATTTT.

This clonotype was seen a handful of times. Because it lacks the conserved phenylalanine or tryptophan at the end, this CDR3 is likely a read error. The V call is TRBV12-3 or TRBV12-4, the J call TRBJ2-2, with 7 bases aligning to TRBD1. Unmatched junction bases numbered 7, after V lost 3 bases and J lost 6 bases. This CDR3 comprises 15 residues. CDR3 protein: CASSFTGVGPGELFL. In DNA form, the CDR3 reads TGTGCCAGCAGTTTTACAGGGGTCGGACCCGGGGAGCTGTTTCTT.

This clonotype is medium-sized in the sample. The V and J genes are TRBV6-4 and TRBJ1-3; D is ambiguous. The CDR3 has 14 amino acids. Germline V lookup: CDR1 MRHNA, CDR2 SNTAGT. V was trimmed by 8 bases and J by 4 bases, leaving 15 bases between them. CDR3 coding DNA: TGTGCCAGCGGAGGAACCCGGGAGGGAAACACCATATATTTT. This translates into CASGGTREGNTIYF.

The sample holds many counts of this clonotype. The J gene is TRBJ1-1, the V gene TRBV6-1; D gene ambiguous. V was clipped by 7 bases and J by 3 bases, with 21 bases between them. Germline lookup yields CDR1 MNHNS and CDR2 SASEGT. This CDR3 spans 16 amino acids. In DNA form, the CDR3 reads TGTGCCAGCACCCCTAATCCCCCGGGATGGGACACTGAAGCTTTCTTT. It codes for CASTPNPPGWDTEAFF.

This clonotype was detected many times. The chain joins TRBV7-8 to TRBJ2-1; 7 bases are a match to TRBD1. The J segment lost 0 bases and the V segment lost 5 bases, leaving 13 bases of the junction unmatched. The CDR3 runs to 18 residues. Per the germline V gene, CDR1 is SGHVS and CDR2 is FQNEAQ. The CDR3 is CASSPNRNRGSSYNEQFF. The CDR3 nucleotides are TGTGCCAGCAGCCCAAACCGCAACAGGGGAAGCTCCTACAATGAGCAGTTCTTC. Full variable domain (missing parts from reference TRBV7-8 and TRBJ2-1): GAGVSQSPRYKVAKRGQDVALRCDPISGHVSLFWYQQALGQGPEFLTYFQNEAQLDKSGLPSDRFFAERPEGSVSTLKIQRTQQEDSAVYLCASSPNRNRGSSYNEQFFGPGTRLTVL.